What follows are 14 T cell receptor beta chains derived from one specimen sequenced in a study of cytomegalovirus exposure and HLA in healthy donors. Amplification used 60 Vbeta primers and 13 Jbeta primers. Profiling relied on immunoSEQ multiplex PCR, and the TCRdb table lists in-frame clones only, not all of them. The sample records about 250,000 clones, over 70% being singletons. Source material: PBMCs. Receptors were obtained from a girl aged 2-10 years in good health and CMV-seronegative.

This clone showed up just once. In the same sample, other DNA sequences code for this CDR3. V gene TRBV5-1 combines with J gene TRBJ2-1; TRBD2 matches 8 bases. Trimming removed 4 bases from V and 4 bases from J; junction bases left unmatched: 4. The CDR3 runs to 14 residues. CDR1 is SGHRS, CDR2 YFSETQ, per germline. In nucleotides, the CDR3 is TGCGCCAGCAGCCTCGGGGGGGGGTACAATGAGCAGTTCTTC. It yields the protein CASSLGGGYNEQFF.

V and J are TRBV29-1 and TRBJ2-7; D unresolved. Germline CDR1 and CDR2: SQVTM and ANQGSEA. The V end lost 0 bases, the J end lost 4 bases, and 13 bases lay between the germline ends. This CDR3 has 14 amino acids. DNA for the CDR3: TGCAGCGTTGAAGAGGGCACCCTGGGTTACGAGCAGTACTTC. Its translation is CSVEEGTLGYEQYF.

The J gene is TRBJ2-1, the V gene TRBV28; no definite D call. Germline V gene sequence: CDR1 MDHEN, CDR2 SYDVKM. Trimming removed 3 bases at V and 3 bases at J, with 12 bases between. This CDR3 contains 15 residues. The CDR3 protein is CASSFGRSGYNEQFF. CDR3 bases: TGTGCCAGCAGTTTTGGTAGATCTGGCTACAATGAGCAGTTCTTC.

The chain is built from TRBV7-8 and TRBJ2-3, with D possibly being TRBD2 (6 bases). The CDR3 contains 16 residues. The germline gives CDR1 SGHVS, CDR2 FQNEAQ. With 2 bases removed from V and 3 bases from J, the gap between germline ends came to 15 bases. The CDR3 DNA follows: TGTGCCAGCAGCTTAAGGGTGGCTAGCGTAACAGATACGCAGTATTTT. It codes for CASSLRVASVTDTQYF.

V and J are TRBV28 and TRBJ1-1; maybe TRBD1 (5 bases). The CDR3 has 16 amino acids. The V end was cut by 2 bases, the J end by 0 bases, with 13 bases between. Germline assignment: CDR1 MDHEN and CDR2 SYDVKM. The CDR3 loop is CASSLGGGTMNTEAFF. CDR3 coding DNA: TGTGCCAGCAGTTTAGGGGGGGGGACCATGAACACTGAAGCTTTCTTT.

This sequence joins TRBV2 and TRBJ1-1, with unresolved D. CDR3 length: 12 amino acids. Per the germline V gene, CDR1 is SNHLY and CDR2 is FYNNEI. Trimming removed 3 bases at V and 7 bases at J, with 9 bases between. CDR3 loop: CASSDGFHEAFF. CDR3 sequence (DNA): TGTGCCAGCAGTGACGGGTTCCATGAAGCTTTCTTT. The full variable domain, rest sourced from reference TRBV2 and TRBJ1-1, is EPEVTQTPSHQVTQMGQEVILRCVPISNHLYFYWYRQILGQKVEFLVSFYNNEISEKSEIFDDQFSVERPDGSNFTLKIRSTKLEDSAMYFCASSDGFHEAFFGQGTRLTVV.

The gene calls are TRBV13 and TRBJ2-7, with TRBD2 matching over 7 bases. V shed 3 bases, J shed 1 base, and the junction held 3 bases outside the gene matches. Germline V gives CDR1 PRHDT, CDR2 FYEKMQ (reference sequence). CDR3 length: 14 residues. CDR3 DNA: TGTGCCAGCAGCTTGGGACTAAGTTCCTACGAGCAGTACTTC. The encoded protein is CASSLGLSSYEQYF.

The chain couples TRBV19 to TRBJ2-5, with 8 positions matching TRBD2. The CDR3 consists of 15 residues. The V and J ends lost 5 bases and 2 bases, in that order; junction bases with no gene match: 7. CDR1 and CDR2 from the germline V gene are LNHDA and SQIVND (reference sequence). The CDR3 reads CASSVGLATQETQYF. The CDR3 DNA reads as TGTGCCAGTAGTGTAGGACTAGCCACACAAGAGACCCAGTACTTC.

The chain employs TRBV5-1 and TRBJ1-3; D ambiguous. From germline, CDR1 is SGHRS and CDR2 YFSETQ. The CDR3 spans 18 residues. Trimming removed 0 bases at V and 1 base at J, with 17 bases between. CDR3 in amino acids: CASSLVRGGSLSGNTIYF. CDR3 coding DNA: TGCGCCAGCAGCTTGGTTCGGGGAGGGAGTTTGTCTGGAAACACCATATATTTT.

This chain uses TRBV5-4 with TRBJ1-1, with 8 bases lining up with TRBD1. J gave up 4 bases and V 0 bases, and 5 bases lay outside the gene matches. From germline, CDR1 is SGHNT and CDR2 YYREEE (reference sequence). This CDR3 comprises 15 residues. CDR3 loop: CASSLAVTGGTEAFF. CDR3 in DNA: TGTGCCAGCAGCTTGGCAGTCACAGGGGGCACTGAAGCTTTCTTT.

The J gene is TRBJ2-7, the V gene TRBV6-5, with TRBD1 identical over 7 bases. V shed 0 bases, J shed 12 bases, and the junction held 8 bases outside the gene matches. Germline V gene data show CDR1 as MNHEY and CDR2 as SVGAGI. This CDR3 has 13 residues. In nucleotides, the CDR3 is TGTGCCAGCAGTTACTCGAAGGGGGCACGCTGGTACTTC. Protein sequence: CASSYSKGARWYF.

This rearrangement joins TRBV29-1 to TRBJ2-3; no reliable D call. V was clipped by 7 bases and J by 6 bases, with 23 bases between them. The germline CDR1 and CDR2 sequences are SQVTM and ANQGSEA. The CDR3 covers 15 residues. This CDR3 is CSARPADRLSDTQYF. The CDR3 DNA is TGCAGCGCTCGACCTGCCGACCGCCTTAGCGATACGCAGTATTTT.

The V gene is TRBV7-9, the J gene TRBJ2-3; TRBD2 aligns across 7 bases. Germline V lookup: CDR1 SEHNR, CDR2 FQNEAQ (reference sequence). The CDR3 sequence is 15 residues long. Germline trimming cut 2 bases from V and 0 bases from J; bases unmatched to any gene: 2. Here the CDR3 DNA reads TGTGCCAGCAGCTTATCGGGGGGAAGCACAGATACGCAGTATTTT. Its protein is CASSLSGGSTDTQYF.

There are a few counts of this clone. The chain recombines TRBV5-1 with TRBJ2-1, with 14 bases lining up with TRBD2. The germline V gene has CDR1 SGHRS and CDR2 YFSETQ. The CDR3 totals 17 residues. Trimming cost V 3 bases and J 3 bases; bases outside gene matches: 5. The CDR3 region is CASSSGTSGSIYNEQFF. CDR3 DNA: TGCGCCAGCAGCTCCGGGACTAGCGGGAGTATCTACAATGAGCAGTTCTTC.